The 27 T cell receptor beta chains in this list originate from one sample, sequenced in a study of low-dose radiotherapy and immunotherapy resistance in tumors. First-strand cDNA used TRAV- and TRBV-specific primers, covering alpha and beta chains. Over approximately 20 PCR cycles, TCRs were amplified from a constant-region primer and V-primer adapter. TCRdb recomputed calls from the reads with MiXCR, one row per CDR3 protein. The sample gives tens of thousands of distinct CDR3 sequences, 20% of which show up once; roughly 13% is in the top ten. Time point indicated: after trial treatment. The treatment denotes: LDRT plus nivolumab, ipilimumab, low-dose cyclophosphamide and aspirin (RACIN trial). The sequences come from PBMCs, collected after low-dose radiotherapy plus immunotherapy. The receptors come from a female donor with ovarian cancer.

At least ten counts were recorded for this clonotype. This CDR3 reads CASSPATGVAGGVQDEQFF. CDR3 sequence (DNA): TGTGCCAGCAGTCCCGCCACCGGAGTAGCGGGAGGGGTTCAGGATGAGCAGTTCTTC. V is TRBV7-9 and J is TRBJ2-1; 11 bases agree with TRBD2. The trim removed 6 bases at V and 8 bases at J, leaving 21 bases unmatched. From germline, CDR1 is SEHNR and CDR2 FQNEAQ (reference sequence). The CDR3 consists of 19 residues.

This clonotype was counted at least ten times. The chain has TRBV28 and TRBJ2-7; D is perhaps TRBD1 (6 bases). CDR1 and CDR2 from the germline V gene are MDHEN and SYDVKM. This CDR3 is 15 amino acids long. Trimming pared 7 bases from V and 2 bases from J, leaving 18 bases between. The CDR3 sequence is CASTITGPNTYEQYF. In DNA form, the CDR3 reads TGTGCCAGCACCATAACAGGGCCAAATACCTACGAGCAGTACTTC.

This clonotype was observed at least ten times. The V call is TRBV6-2 or TRBV6-3, the J call TRBJ2-1; D may be TRBD2 (5 bases). Germline V lookup: CDR1 MNHEY, CDR2 SVGEGT. This CDR3 has 14 amino acids. Between the trimmed V and J ends, which lost 2 bases and 5 bases, there was a span of 10 bases. CDR3 nucleotide sequence: TGTGCCAGCAGTTACGACTACGGAGACAATGAGCAGTTCTTC. Amino acid sequence: CASSYDYGDNEQFF.

This clonotype has a count of ten or more. The genes are TRBV7-2 and TRBJ2-5, with 8 positions matching TRBD2. Germline-derived CDR1 and CDR2 are SGHTA and FQGNSA. V lost 5 bases, J lost 2 bases, and 13 bases stayed unmatched. The CDR3 length is 17 residues. The CDR3 protein is CASSPGGLAGGQETQYF. In DNA, the CDR3 is TGTGCCAGCAGCCCGGGGGGGCTAGCGGGTGGACAAGAGACCCAGTACTTC.

This clonotype was observed at least ten times. This rearrangement joins TRBV9 to TRBJ2-2; D not certain. The CDR3 totals 15 residues. Germline V CDR1 and CDR2: SGDLS, YYNGEE. Trimming took 0 bases from V and 4 from J, leaving 10 bases between them. CDR3 bases: TGTGCCAGCAGCGTAGCGGCAGGATTCACCGGGGAGCTGTTTTTT. Amino acids: CASSVAAGFTGELFF.

The gene calls are TRBV12-3 or TRBV12-4 and TRBJ2-2; possibly TRBD2 for D (7 bases). V shed 5 bases and J shed 4 bases, with 20 bases lying between them. This CDR3 region has 17 residues. CDR3 bases: TGTGCCAGCAGTCGGCAAGGGGGGGGGTTGATCACCGGGGAGCTGTTTTTT. Its translation: CASSRQGGGLITGELFF.

This clonotype has a count of ten or more. This rearrangement joins TRBV2 to TRBJ2-4; maybe TRBD1 (6 bases). Germline V gene lookup returns CDR1 SNHLY and CDR2 FYNNEI. V lost 6 bases to trimming and J lost 3 bases, with 15 bases between them. The CDR3 sequence is 15 residues long. CDR3 region: CASRPEGVDKNIQYF. CDR3 sequence (DNA): TGTGCCAGCAGACCCGAGGGGGTGGACAAAAACATTCAGTACTTC.

Concerning this clonotype: This probably arose from a read error, given a far larger clone one base away. V gene TRBV5-3 combines with J gene TRBJ2-5, with 9 positions matching TRBD1. TRBV5-3 is treated as an ORF (open reading frame) with a function not yet certain. This CDR3 has 15 residues. V was clipped by 9 bases and J by 5 bases; unmatched bases: 14. CDR3 DNA: TGTGCCATCAGCTCCCGGGACAGGGTGTACGAGACCCAGTACTTC. The encoded protein is CAISSRDRVYETQYF.

On this clonotype: A read error likely explains this, since a far larger clone differs by one base. This chain connects TRBV7-2 to TRBJ2-1; 11 nucleotides align to TRBD2. CDR1 is SGHTA, CDR2 FQGNSA, per germline. This CDR3 is 17 amino acids long. CDR3 loop: CASGMRTPGLAANEQCF. CDR3 coding DNA: TGCGCCAGCGGAATGAGGACTCCGGGACTAGCGGCTAATGAGCAGTGCTTC.

This clonotype has a count of ten or more. The chain links TRBV18 to TRBJ1-6; D gene unclear. CDR3 length: 15 amino acids. Germline CDR1 KGHSH, CDR2 LQKENI. V was clipped by 3 bases and J by 8 bases, with 14 bases between them. CDR3 protein: CASSPSFDRYSPLHF. The CDR3 DNA reads as TGTGCCAGCTCACCCAGTTTCGACCGGTATTCACCCCTCCACTTT.

Comment on this clonotype: The junction departs from the called germline gene at one end, perhaps through a read error. The V gene is TRBV7-6, the J gene TRBJ2-2; D gene uncertain. The CDR3 consists of 12 residues. Germline loops: CDR1 SGHVS, CDR2 FNYEAQ. CDR3 sequence (DNA): TGTGCTAGCAGCTTCCTTGGCGGGGAGCTGTTTTTT. It yields the protein CASSFLGGELFF.

This clonotype was seen many times. The chain combines TRBV29-1 with TRBJ2-7, with 8 bases that match TRBD2. The CDR3 has 12 residues. The V gene end was trimmed by 7 bases and the J gene end by 2 bases; junction bases not matched to a gene: 4. CDR1 and CDR2 (germline): SQVTM, ANQGSEA. CDR3 nucleotides: TGCAGCGCGGGGGGGGCCCCCTACGAGCAGTACTTC. Residues: CSAGGAPYEQYF.

This clonotype was recorded at least ten times. The chain joins TRBV6-6 to TRBJ2-7, with D maybe TRBD1 (5 bases). The CDR3 length is 16 residues. CDR1 and CDR2 from the germline V gene are MNHNY and SVGAGI (reference sequence). The V end was cut by 4 bases, the J end by 7 bases, with 23 bases between. CDR3 sequence: CASSLGKTVNLGEQYF. In DNA form, the CDR3 reads TGTGCCAGCAGTTTGGGTAAGACAGTTAACCTGGGAGAGCAGTACTTC.

This clonotype came up many times. The CDR3 sequence is CASSRWGRGNTIYF. The DNA of the CDR3 is TGTGCCAGCAGTCGATGGGGGCGCGGAAACACCATATATTTT. The chain has TRBV3-1 and TRBJ1-3, with D possibly being TRBD1 (6 bases). Germline values: CDR1 LGHDT, CDR2 YNNKEL (reference sequence). With 6 bases removed from V and 4 bases from J, the gap between germline ends came to 13 bases. This CDR3 is built from 14 residues.

In its sample, this clonotype was seen many times. This chain links TRBV14 with TRBJ2-2; 8 nucleotides align to TRBD2. The germline CDR1 and CDR2 sequences are SGHDN and FVKESK. The junction had 4 bases not matched to a gene; V was cut back by 4 bases and J by 0 bases. The CDR3 runs 16 residues. CDR3 loop: CASSRLAGANTGELFF. In nucleotides, the CDR3 is TGTGCCAGCAGCCGTCTAGCGGGCGCGAACACCGGGGAGCTGTTTTTT.

With respect to this clonotype: A far larger clone is only one base removed, so a read error is likely. The rearrangement uses TRBV12-3 or TRBV12-4 and TRBJ2-7; D possibly uses TRBD1 or TRBD2 (5 bases each). There are 15 residues in the CDR3. The germline V and J ends were trimmed by 3 bases and 7 bases, with 19 bases remaining between them. The chain's CDR3 is CASSLSWGSRNEQYF. In nucleotides, the CDR3 is TGTGCCAGCAGTTTGTCTTGGGGGAGTCGGAATGAGCAGTACTTC.

In its sample, this clonotype was seen many times. This chain uses TRBV24-1 with TRBJ2-7; D remains unclear. V lost 1 base and J 6 bases, leaving 9 bases between the germline ends. The length of the CDR3 is 13 residues. Looked up from germline, CDR1 is KGHDR and CDR2 is SFDVKD. The CDR3 is CATSDFFGGEQYF. DNA of the CDR3: TGTGCCACCAGTGATTTTTTTGGCGGCGAGCAGTACTTC.

This clonotype was seen at least ten times. CDR3 residues: CASSLDGRGPSSYNEQFF. Written as DNA, the CDR3 is TGCGCCAGCAGCTTAGACGGGAGGGGACCGAGCTCCTACAATGAGCAGTTCTTC. The J gene is TRBJ2-1, the V gene TRBV5-1; TRBD2 matches 8 bases. Per the germline V gene, CDR1 is SGHRS and CDR2 is YFSETQ. Trimming cost V 2 bases and J 0 bases; bases outside gene matches: 10. The CDR3 is 18 amino acids.

This clonotype was counted ten times or more. The chain recombines TRBV3-1 with TRBJ2-7; D possibly uses TRBD1 or TRBD2 (6 bases each). The CDR3 has 16 residues. Germline CDR1 reads LGHDT; CDR2 reads YNNKEL (reference sequence). V lost 1 base and J 3 bases, leaving 16 bases between the germline ends. The CDR3 spells CASSQGGGQGSYEQYF. DNA of the CDR3: TGTGCCAGCAGCCAAGGTGGGGGGCAGGGGAGCTACGAGCAGTACTTC.

In this sample, this clonotype turned up many times. The chain uses TRBV29-1 and TRBJ2-1, with D possibly being TRBD2 (5 bases). V dropped 6 bases and J dropped 4 bases, with 13 bases sitting between them. CDR1 SQVTM and CDR2 ANQGSEA come from the germline V gene. The CDR3 has 13 amino acids. CDR3 nucleotides: TGCAGCGTCCTAAGCGGCCGTTACAATGAGCAGTTCTTC. This gives the protein CSVLSGRYNEQFF.

To note about this clonotype: This likely came from a read error, as a far larger clone is one base away. The chain uses TRBV10-3 and TRBJ2-7; D unresolved. The germline gives CDR1 ENHRY, CDR2 SYGVKD. CDR3 length: 14 amino acids. V was clipped by 11 bases and J by 7 bases, with 24 bases between them. The CDR3 DNA follows: TGTGCCGCCGCCCGAGACACCGGGCACAATGAGCAGTACTTC. Amino acids: CAAARDTGHNEQYF.

Concerning this clonotype itself: This sequence is one base from a far larger clone and is likely a read error. The chain combines TRBV5-4 with TRBJ2-1; 7 bases agree with TRBD1. Trimming at V came to 1 base and at J to 10 bases, leaving 5 bases not matched to a gene. Germline V gene data show CDR1 as SGHNT and CDR2 as YYREEE (reference sequence). This CDR3 has 13 amino acids. The CDR3 region has the DNA TGTGCCAGCAGCTTGACAGGGGTGGGAGAGCAGTTCTTC. Amino acids: CASSLTGVGEQFF. Supplemented by reference TRBV5-4 and TRBJ2-1, the full variable domain reads ETGVTQSPTHLIKTRGQQVTLRCSSQSGHNTVSWYQQALGQGPQFIFQYYREEENGRGNFPPRFSGLQFPNYSSELNVNALELDDSALYLCASSLTGVGEQFFGPGTRLTVL.

V usage is TRBV6-2 or TRBV6-3 and J usage is TRBJ2-7; 8 nucleotides agree with TRBD1. V was pared by 5 bases and J by 5 bases, with 8 bases of the junction left unmatched. Germline V gene lookup returns CDR1 MNHEY and CDR2 SVGEGT. The CDR3 length is 14 residues. The CDR3: CASSDQQGANEQYF. For the CDR3, the DNA is TGTGCCAGCAGTGATCAGCAGGGGGCTAACGAGCAGTACTTC.

This clonotype was observed many times. J is TRBJ2-7 and V is TRBV6-1; D gene unclear. Germline V gene sequence: CDR1 MNHNS, CDR2 SASEGT. The V end was cut by 4 bases, the J end by 4 bases, with 11 bases between. The CDR3 loop spans 13 amino acids. CDR3 in amino acids: CASSAGSRYEQYF. CDR3 nucleotides: TGTGCCAGCAGTGCGGGTTCAAGGTACGAGCAGTACTTC.

This chain links TRBV11-2 with TRBJ1-3, with D uncertain. V lost 6 bases and J 6 bases, leaving 15 bases between the germline ends. The CDR3 extends over 14 amino acids. Germline V gene data show CDR1 as SGHAT and CDR2 as FQNNGV. CDR3 DNA: TGTGCCAGCAGACCTACAGTCATCGTAAACACCATATATTTT. Translation gives CASRPTVIVNTIYF.

This clonotype was counted many times. The chain is built from TRBV5-4 and TRBJ2-1; D is unresolved. Looked up from germline, CDR1 is SGHNT and CDR2 is YYREEE (reference sequence). V dropped 2 bases and J dropped 0 bases, with 9 bases sitting between them. The CDR3 has 15 amino acids. CDR3 protein: CASSFAYGSYNEQFF. CDR3 sequence (DNA): TGTGCCAGCAGCTTCGCTTACGGCTCCTACAATGAGCAGTTCTTC.

This sequence joins TRBV6-5 and TRBJ2-7, with D possibly called TRBD1 or TRBD2 (5 bases each). There are 14 residues in the CDR3. V lost 6 bases, J lost 10 bases, and 22 bases lay in between. Germline V lookup: CDR1 MNHEY, CDR2 SVGAGI. CDR3 in amino acids: CASRHDRGVGNQYF. CDR3 nucleotides: TGTGCCAGCAGACACGACAGAGGGGTCGGCAACCAGTACTTC.